The clone carrying this TCR beta chain was counted a few times. The antigen is undetermined. The data were obtained in a study of blood T cells in healthy people across ages. Study-wide results and limits: PBMCs were not sorted, which prevented a conclusive comparison of naive versus antigen-experienced cells.

The V end was cut by 1 base, the J end by 7 bases, with 13 bases between. Germline values: CDR1 SGHTA, CDR2 FQGNSA. The CDR3 is 14 amino acids. Per sample, at least 5 micrograms of total RNA were extracted. The use of a sample-barcoded 5' primer and a J-beta primer mix characterized a second PCR of roughly 7 to 11 cycles. Per-sample output comprised a minimum of 3 million paired-end reads containing CDR3. TCRdb independently ran MiXCR on the 5' RACE reads; one entry per CDR3 protein. The repertoire has around 1,100,000 distinct CDR3 sequences, 30% to 40% of them found once; the top ten carry about an eighth.

The material sequenced was blood. This receptor was identified in a man aged 18-30 years in good health. The chain couples TRBV7-2 to TRBJ1-1; D not certain. CDR3 amino acids: CASSLVQSASEAFF. Written as DNA, the CDR3 is TGTGCCAGCAGCTTAGTGCAGTCCGCTAGTGAAGCTTTCTTT. Full variable domain (missing parts from reference TRBV7-2 and TRBJ1-1): GAGVSQSPSNKVTEKGKDVELRCDPISGHTALYWYRQSLGQGLEFLIYFQGNSAPDKSGLPSDRFSAERTGGSVSTLTIQRTQQEDSAVYLCASSLVQSASEAFFGQGTRLTVV.